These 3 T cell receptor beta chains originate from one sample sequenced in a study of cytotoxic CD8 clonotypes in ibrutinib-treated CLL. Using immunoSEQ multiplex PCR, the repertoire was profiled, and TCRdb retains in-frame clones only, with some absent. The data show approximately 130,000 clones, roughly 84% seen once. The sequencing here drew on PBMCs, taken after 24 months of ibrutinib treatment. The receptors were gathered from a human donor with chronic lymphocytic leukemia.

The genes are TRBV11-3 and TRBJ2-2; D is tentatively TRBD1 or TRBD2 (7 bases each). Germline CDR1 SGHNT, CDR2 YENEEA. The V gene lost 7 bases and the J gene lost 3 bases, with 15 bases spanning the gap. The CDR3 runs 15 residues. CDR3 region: CASKWDSGDTGELFF. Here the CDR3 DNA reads TGTGCCAGCAAGTGGGACAGCGGGGACACCGGGGAGCTGTTTTTT.

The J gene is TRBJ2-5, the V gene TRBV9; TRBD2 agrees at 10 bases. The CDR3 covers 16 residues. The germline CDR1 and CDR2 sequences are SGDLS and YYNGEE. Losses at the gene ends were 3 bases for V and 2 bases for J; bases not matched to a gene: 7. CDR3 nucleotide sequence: TGTGCCAGCAGCGCCTCTAGCGGGGGCCTTCAAGAGACCCAGTACTTC. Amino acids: CASSASSGGLQETQYF.

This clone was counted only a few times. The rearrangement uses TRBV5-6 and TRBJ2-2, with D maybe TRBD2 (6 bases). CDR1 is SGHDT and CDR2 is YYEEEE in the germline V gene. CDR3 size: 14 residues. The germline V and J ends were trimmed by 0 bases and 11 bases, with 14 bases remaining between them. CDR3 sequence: CASSLARRGGELFF. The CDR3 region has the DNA TGTGCCAGCAGCTTGGCCAGGCGGGGAGGAGAGCTGTTTTTT.